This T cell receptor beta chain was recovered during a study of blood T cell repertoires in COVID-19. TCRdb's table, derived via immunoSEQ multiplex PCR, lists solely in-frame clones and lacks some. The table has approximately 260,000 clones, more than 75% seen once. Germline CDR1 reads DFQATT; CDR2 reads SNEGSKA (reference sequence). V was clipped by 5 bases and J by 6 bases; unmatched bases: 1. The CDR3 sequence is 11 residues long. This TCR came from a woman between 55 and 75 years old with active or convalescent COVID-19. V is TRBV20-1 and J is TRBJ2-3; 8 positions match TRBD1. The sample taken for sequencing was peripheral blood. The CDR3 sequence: CSAGDRDTQYF. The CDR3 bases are TGCAGTGCTGGGGACAGGGATACGCAGTATTTT.